The rows below give T cell receptor beta chains drawn from one sample of a study of cytomegalovirus exposure and HLA in healthy donors. The data were produced by immunoSEQ multiplex PCR, yet TCRdb's version contains in-frame clones alone and is incomplete. The sample yields 95,000 to 150,000 clones, about three quarters seen once. The sample taken for sequencing was PBMCs. The receptor set was obtained from a man aged 25 to 45 in good health and CMV-seronegative. CDR3s include the opening cysteine and the closing phenylalanine or tryptophan. The D gene is left open where the match is weak. The size field is filled for only some rows; it gives once, few, many or a size class.

j_call v_call clone_size d_call cdr3_aa cdr3_nt
TRBJ1-1 TRBV9 . . CASSGLGGRGTEAFF TGTGCCAGCAGCGGTCTCGGGGGGCGCGGAACTGAAGCTTTCTTT
TRBJ1-3 TRBV9 . . CASSVGAAGSGNTIYF TGTGCCAGCAGCGTAGGGGCAGCGGGGTCTGGAAACACCATATATTTT
TRBJ2-3 TRBV18 . TRBD1 CASSPGTGPDTQYF TGTGCCAGCTCACCCGGGACAGGGCCAGATACGCAGTATTTT
TRBJ2-2 TRBV21-1 many . CASSKAPGQYTGELFF TGTGCCAGCAGCAAAGCGCCTGGACAGTACACCGGGGAGCTGTTTTTT
TRBJ1-4 TRBV28 few TRBD1 CASSPRTGDIEKLFF TGTGCCAGCAGTCCCCGGACAGGAGACATTGAAAAACTGTTTTTT
TRBJ2-1 TRBV6-4 . TRBD2 CASSQGLENNEQFF TGTGCCAGCAGTCAGGGACTAGAGAACAATGAGCAGTTCTTC
TRBJ2-5 TRBV9 . . CASSPRLRETQYF TGTGCCAGCAGCCCTCGCCTAAGAGAGACCCAGTACTTC
TRBJ1-1 TRBV5-5 . . CASSTEVRHTEAFF TGTGCCAGCAGCACGGAGGTCAGACACACTGAAGCTTTCTTT
TRBJ1-1 TRBV5-1 . TRBD1 CASSRDSSNTEAFF TGCGCCAGCAGCAGGGACAGCTCGAACACTGAAGCTTTCTTT
TRBJ2-7 TRBV4-3 once . CASSQDKQGGGYEQYF TGCGCCAGCAGCCAAGATAAACAGGGGGGGGGCTACGAGCAGTACTTC
TRBJ2-7 TRBV30 once . CAWSEGDSYEQYF TGTGCCTGGAGCGAAGGGGACTCCTACGAGCAGTACTTC
TRBJ2-1 TRBV5-1 . TRBD1 CASSLAATGFNEQFF TGCGCCAGCAGCTTGGCCGCGACAGGGTTTAATGAGCAGTTCTTC
TRBJ1-2 TRBV6-4 . TRBD1 CASRQNRDRGFYGYTF TGTGCCAGCAGACAAAACCGGGACAGGGGATTCTATGGCTACACCTTC
TRBJ1-2 TRBV19 few . CASSLQGNYGYTF TGTGCCAGTAGTCTCCAGGGGAACTATGGCTACACCTTC
TRBJ2-7 TRBV7-9 . . CSSSLQQEQYF TGTTCCAGCAGCTTACAACAAGAGCAGTACTTC
TRBJ2-1 TRBV7-2 few . CASSLETGNEQFF TGTGCCAGCAGCTTAGAGACTGGCAATGAGCAGTTCTTC
TRBJ2-5 TRBV7-9 . . CASSFLTGQETQYF TGTGCCAGCAGCTTCCTTACAGGACAAGAGACCCAGTACTTC
TRBJ2-6 TRBV11-2 . . CASSLKGAGANVLTF TGTGCCAGCAGCTTAAAGGGGGCTGGGGCCAACGTCCTGACTTTC
TRBJ1-5 TRBV5-1 . TRBD1 CASYFRFGQGSQPQHF TGCGCCAGCTATTTTAGGTTTGGACAGGGCTCTCAGCCCCAGCATTTT
TRBJ2-1 TRBV9 . TRBD2 CASSSWTSGGAHNEQFF TGTGCCAGCAGCTCGTGGACTAGCGGGGGGGCCCATAATGAGCAGTTCTTC
TRBJ1-1 TRBV28 . . CASTGAEAPNTEAFF TGTGCCAGCACCGGCGCCGAGGCCCCGAACACTGAAGCTTTCTTT
TRBJ2-1 TRBV28 . . CASRGRIRDEQFF TGTGCCAGCCGCGGAAGGATCAGAGATGAGCAGTTCTTC
TRBJ2-2 TRBV7-3 . . CASSRGQNTGELFF TGTGCCAGCTCCAGGGGCCAGAACACCGGGGAGCTGTTTTTT
TRBJ2-7 TRBV28 . . CASSLRVGYEQYF TGTGCCAGCAGTTTGAGGGTGGGCTACGAGCAGTACTTC
TRBJ2-3 TRBV18 . TRBD1 CASATGGPSTDTQYF TGTGCCAGCGCTACAGGGGGCCCTAGCACAGATACGCAGTATTTT
TRBJ2-7 TRBV5-5 few . CASSYITGLYEQYF TGTGCCAGCAGCTACATCACAGGGTTGTACGAGCAGTACTTC
TRBJ1-2 TRBV28 . TRBD1 CASSQTGGYSYGYTF TGTGCCAGCAGTCAGACAGGGGGCTATAGCTATGGCTACACCTTC
TRBJ1-5 TRBV27 . . CASRQDRNQPQHF TGTGCCAGCAGGCAAGACAGGAATCAGCCCCAGCATTTT
TRBJ1-6 TRBV18 . . CASSGAGTGNSPLHF TGTGCCAGCTCGGGGGCCGGGACGGGCAATTCACCCCTCCACTTT
TRBJ2-7 TRBV28 few . CASRPAGSGSYEQYF TGTGCCAGCAGGCCGGCCGGGTCGGGCTCCTACGAGCAGTACTTC
TRBJ2-7 TRBV11-2 . TRBD2 CASSLEAPGLAGGLEYEQYF TGTGCCAGCAGCTTAGAAGCCCCAGGACTAGCGGGGGGGTTGGAGTACGAGCAGTACTTC
TRBJ2-7 TRBV5-6 . . CASSLVRGQKTYEQYF TGTGCCAGCAGCTTGGTGAGAGGACAAAAGACCTACGAGCAGTACTTC
TRBJ2-1 TRBV9 . . CASSVEGAYNEQFF TGTGCCAGCAGCGTAGAAGGGGCTTACAATGAGCAGTTCTTC